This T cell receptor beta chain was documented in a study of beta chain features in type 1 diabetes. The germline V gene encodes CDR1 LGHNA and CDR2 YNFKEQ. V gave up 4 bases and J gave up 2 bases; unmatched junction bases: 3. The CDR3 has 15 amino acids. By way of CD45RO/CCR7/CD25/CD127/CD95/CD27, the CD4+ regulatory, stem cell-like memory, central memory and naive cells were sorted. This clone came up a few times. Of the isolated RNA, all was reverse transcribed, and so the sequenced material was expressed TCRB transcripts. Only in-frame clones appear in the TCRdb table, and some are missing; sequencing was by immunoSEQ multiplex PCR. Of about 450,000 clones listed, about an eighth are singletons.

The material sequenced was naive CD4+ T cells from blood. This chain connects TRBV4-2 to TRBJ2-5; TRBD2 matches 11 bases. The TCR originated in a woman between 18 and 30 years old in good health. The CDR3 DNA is TGTGCCAGCAGCCGATCTAGCGGGGGGCAAGAGACCCAGTACTTC. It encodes CASSRSSGGQETQYF.